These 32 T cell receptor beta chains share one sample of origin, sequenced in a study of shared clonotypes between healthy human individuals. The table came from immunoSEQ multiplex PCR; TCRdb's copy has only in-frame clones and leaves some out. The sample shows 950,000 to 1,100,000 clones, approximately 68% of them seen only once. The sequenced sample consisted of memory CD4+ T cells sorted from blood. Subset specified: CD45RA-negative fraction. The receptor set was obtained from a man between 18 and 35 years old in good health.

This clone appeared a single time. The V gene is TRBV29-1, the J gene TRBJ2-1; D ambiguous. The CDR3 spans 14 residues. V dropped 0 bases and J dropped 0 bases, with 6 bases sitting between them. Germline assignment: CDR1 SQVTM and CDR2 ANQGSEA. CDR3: CSVEDWGSYNEQFF. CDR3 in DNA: TGCAGCGTTGAAGACTGGGGCTCCTACAATGAGCAGTTCTTC.

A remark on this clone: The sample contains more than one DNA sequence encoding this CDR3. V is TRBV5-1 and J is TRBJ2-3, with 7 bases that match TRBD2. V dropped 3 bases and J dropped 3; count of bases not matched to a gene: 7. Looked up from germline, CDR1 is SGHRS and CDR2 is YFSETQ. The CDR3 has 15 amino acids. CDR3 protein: CASSSQAGTTDTQYF. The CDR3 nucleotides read TGCGCCAGCAGCTCTCAAGCGGGGACGACAGATACGCAGTATTTT.

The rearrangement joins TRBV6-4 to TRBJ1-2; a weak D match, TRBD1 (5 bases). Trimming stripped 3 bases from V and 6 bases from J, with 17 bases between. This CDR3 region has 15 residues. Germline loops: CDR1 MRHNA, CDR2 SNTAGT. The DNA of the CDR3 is TGTGCCAGCAGTGAATATCCCGGGCTGGGGGATGGCTACACCTTC. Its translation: CASSEYPGLGDGYTF.

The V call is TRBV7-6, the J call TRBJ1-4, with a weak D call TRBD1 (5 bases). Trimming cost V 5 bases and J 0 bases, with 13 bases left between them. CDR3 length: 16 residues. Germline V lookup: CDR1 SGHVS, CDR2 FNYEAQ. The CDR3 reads CASSRSRAPTNEKLFF. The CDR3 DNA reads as TGTGCCAGCAGCCGAAGCAGGGCCCCAACTAATGAAAAACTGTTTTTT.

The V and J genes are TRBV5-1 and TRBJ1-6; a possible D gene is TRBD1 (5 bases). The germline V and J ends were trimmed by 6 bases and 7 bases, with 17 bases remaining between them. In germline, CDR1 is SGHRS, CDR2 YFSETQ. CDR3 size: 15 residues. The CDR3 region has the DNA TGCGCCAGCAAAGAAATGACAGTTGTGAATTCACCCCTCCACTTT. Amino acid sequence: CASKEMTVVNSPLHF.

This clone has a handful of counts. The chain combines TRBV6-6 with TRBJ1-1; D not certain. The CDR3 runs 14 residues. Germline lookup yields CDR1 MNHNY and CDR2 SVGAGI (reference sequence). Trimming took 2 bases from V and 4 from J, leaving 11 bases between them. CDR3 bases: TGTGCCAGCAGTTACACCGGAGTCCGCACTGAAGCTTTCTTT. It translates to CASSYTGVRTEAFF.

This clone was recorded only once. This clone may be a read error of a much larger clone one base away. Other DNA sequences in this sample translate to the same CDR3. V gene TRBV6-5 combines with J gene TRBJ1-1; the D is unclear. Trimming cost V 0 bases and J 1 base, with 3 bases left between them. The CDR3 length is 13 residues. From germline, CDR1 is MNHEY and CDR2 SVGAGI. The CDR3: CASSYSTNTEAFF. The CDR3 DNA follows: TGTGCCAGCAGTTACTCGACGAACACTGAAGCTTTCTTT.

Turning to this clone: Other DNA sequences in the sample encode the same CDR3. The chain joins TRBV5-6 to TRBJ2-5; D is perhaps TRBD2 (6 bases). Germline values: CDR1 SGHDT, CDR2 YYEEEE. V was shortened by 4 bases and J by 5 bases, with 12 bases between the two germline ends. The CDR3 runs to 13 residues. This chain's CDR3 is CASSLGSTETQYF. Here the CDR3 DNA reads TGTGCCAGCAGCCTCGGGAGTACTGAGACCCAGTACTTC.

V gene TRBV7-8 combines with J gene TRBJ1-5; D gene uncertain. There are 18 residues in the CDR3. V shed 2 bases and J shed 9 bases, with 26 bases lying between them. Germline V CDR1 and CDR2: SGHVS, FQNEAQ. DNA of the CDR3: TGTGCCAGCAGCTTACGTAGTCTCGGCGGACGGGTGCCTCGGCCCCAGCATTTT. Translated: CASSLRSLGGRVPRPQHF.

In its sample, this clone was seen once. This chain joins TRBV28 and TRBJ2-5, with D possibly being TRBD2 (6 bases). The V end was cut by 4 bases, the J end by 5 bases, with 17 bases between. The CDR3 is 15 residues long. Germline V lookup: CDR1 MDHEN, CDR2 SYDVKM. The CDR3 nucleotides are TGTGCCAGCAGTTGGCGGTCCAGGGCGGGGGAGACCCAGTACTTC. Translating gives CASSWRSRAGETQYF.

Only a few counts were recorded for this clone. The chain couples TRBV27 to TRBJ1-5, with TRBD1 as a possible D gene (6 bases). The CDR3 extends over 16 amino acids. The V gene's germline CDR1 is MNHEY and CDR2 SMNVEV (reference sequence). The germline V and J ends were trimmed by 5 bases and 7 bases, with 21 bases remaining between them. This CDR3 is CASSGGLSGARQPQHF. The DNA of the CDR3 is TGTGCCAGCAGTGGAGGTTTGTCGGGGGCGAGACAGCCCCAGCATTTT.

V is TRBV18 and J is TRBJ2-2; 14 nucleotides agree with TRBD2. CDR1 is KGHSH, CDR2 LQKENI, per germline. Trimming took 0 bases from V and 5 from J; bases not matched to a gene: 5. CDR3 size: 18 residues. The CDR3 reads CASSPPGLAGVWTGELFF. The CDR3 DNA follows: TGTGCCAGCTCACCACCGGGACTAGCGGGAGTATGGACCGGGGAGCTGTTTTTT. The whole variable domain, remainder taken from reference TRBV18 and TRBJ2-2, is NAGVMQNPRHLVRRRGQEARLRCSPMKGHSHVYWYRQLPEEGLKFMVYLQKENIIDESGMPKERFSAEFPKEGPSILRIQQVVRGDSAAYFCASSPPGLAGVWTGELFFGEGSRLTVL.

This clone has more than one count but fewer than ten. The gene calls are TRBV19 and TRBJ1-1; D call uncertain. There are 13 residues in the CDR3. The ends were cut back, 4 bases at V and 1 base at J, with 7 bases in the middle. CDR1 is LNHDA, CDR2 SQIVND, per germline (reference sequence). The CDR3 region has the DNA TGTGCCAGTAGTACCGTTGGGAACACTGAAGCTTTCTTT. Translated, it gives CASSTVGNTEAFF.

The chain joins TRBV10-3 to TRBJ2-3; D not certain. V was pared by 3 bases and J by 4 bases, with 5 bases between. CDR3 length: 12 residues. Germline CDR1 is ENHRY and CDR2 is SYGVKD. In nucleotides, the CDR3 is TGTGCCATCAGTGAAAGGCCAGATACGCAGTATTTT. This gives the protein CAISERPDTQYF.

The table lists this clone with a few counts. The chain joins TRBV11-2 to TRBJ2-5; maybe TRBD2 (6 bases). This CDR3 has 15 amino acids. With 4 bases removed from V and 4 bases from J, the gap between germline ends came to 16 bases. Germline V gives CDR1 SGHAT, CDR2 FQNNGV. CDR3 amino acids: CASSSSTSIGETQYF. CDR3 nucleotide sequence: TGTGCCAGCAGCTCGTCGACTAGTATAGGAGAGACCCAGTACTTC. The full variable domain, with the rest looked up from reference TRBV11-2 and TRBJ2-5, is EAGVAQSPRYKIIEKRQSVAFWCNPISGHATLYWYQQILGQGPKLLIQFQNNGVVDDSQLPKDRFSAERLKGVDSTLKIQPAKLEDSAVYLCASSSSTSIGETQYFGPGTRLLVL.

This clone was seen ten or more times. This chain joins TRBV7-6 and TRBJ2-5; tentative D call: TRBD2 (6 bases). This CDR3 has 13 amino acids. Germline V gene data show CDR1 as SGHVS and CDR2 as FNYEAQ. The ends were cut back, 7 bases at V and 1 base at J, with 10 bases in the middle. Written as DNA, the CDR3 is TGTGCCAGCACCCCGGGACTCCAAGAGACCCAGTACTTC. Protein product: CASTPGLQETQYF.

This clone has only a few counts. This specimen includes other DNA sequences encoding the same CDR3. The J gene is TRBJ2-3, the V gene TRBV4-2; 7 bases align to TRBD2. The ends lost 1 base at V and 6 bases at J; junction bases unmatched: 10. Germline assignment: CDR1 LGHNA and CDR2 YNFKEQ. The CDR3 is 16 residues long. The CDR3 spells CASSQVLAREADTQYF. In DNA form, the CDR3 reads TGTGCCAGCAGCCAAGTACTAGCGAGGGAGGCGGATACGCAGTATTTT.

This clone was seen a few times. The CDR3 sequence: CASSSPPGTVVNSPLHF. CDR3 nucleotides: TGTGCCAGCAGCTCCCCCCCAGGGACGGTCGTAAATTCACCCCTCCACTTT. The V gene is TRBV7-9, the J gene TRBJ1-6, with D perhaps matching TRBD1 (5 bases). The V gene lost 4 bases and the J gene lost 7 bases, with 20 bases spanning the gap. The CDR3 contains 17 residues. Germline assignment: CDR1 SEHNR and CDR2 FQNEAQ (reference sequence).

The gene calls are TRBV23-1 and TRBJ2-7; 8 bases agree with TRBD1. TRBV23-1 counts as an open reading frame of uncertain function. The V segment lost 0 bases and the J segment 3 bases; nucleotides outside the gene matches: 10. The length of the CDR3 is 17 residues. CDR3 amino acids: CASSQSVRRTGIYEQYF. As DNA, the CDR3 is TGCGCCAGCAGTCAATCAGTCCGCCGGACAGGGATCTACGAGCAGTACTTC.

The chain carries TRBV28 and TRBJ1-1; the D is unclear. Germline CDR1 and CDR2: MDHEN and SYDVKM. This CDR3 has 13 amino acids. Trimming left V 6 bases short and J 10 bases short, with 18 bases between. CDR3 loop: CASSNPESPAAFF. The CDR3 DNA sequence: TGTGCCAGCAGCAACCCAGAGTCTCCGGCAGCTTTCTTT.

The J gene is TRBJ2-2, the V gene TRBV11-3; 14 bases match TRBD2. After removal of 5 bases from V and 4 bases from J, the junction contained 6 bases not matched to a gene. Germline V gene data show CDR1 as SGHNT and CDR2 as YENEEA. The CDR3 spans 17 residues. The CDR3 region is CASSLGLAGGTTGELFF. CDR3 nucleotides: TGTGCCAGCAGCCTTGGACTAGCGGGAGGAACCACCGGGGAGCTGTTTTTT.

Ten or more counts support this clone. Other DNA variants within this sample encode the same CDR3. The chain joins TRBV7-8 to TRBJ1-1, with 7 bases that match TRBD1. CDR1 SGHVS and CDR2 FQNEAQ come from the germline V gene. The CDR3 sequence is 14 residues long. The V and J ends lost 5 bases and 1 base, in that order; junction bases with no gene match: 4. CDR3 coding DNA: TGTGCCAGCAGCCTCGGGACAGCGAACACTGAAGCTTTCTTT. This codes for CASSLGTANTEAFF.

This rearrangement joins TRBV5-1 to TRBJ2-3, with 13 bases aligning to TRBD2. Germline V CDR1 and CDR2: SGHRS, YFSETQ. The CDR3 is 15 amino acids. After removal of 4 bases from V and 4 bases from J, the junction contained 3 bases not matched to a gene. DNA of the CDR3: TGCGCCAGCAGCCGGACTAGCGGGAGTTCAGATACGCAGTATTTT. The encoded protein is CASSRTSGSSDTQYF.

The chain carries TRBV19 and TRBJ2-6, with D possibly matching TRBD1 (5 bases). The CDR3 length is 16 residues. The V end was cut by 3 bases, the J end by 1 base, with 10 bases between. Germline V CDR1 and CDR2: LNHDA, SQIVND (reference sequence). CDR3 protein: CASSIRAGSGANVLTF. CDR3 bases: TGTGCCAGTAGTATTCGGGCAGGGTCTGGGGCCAACGTCCTGACTTTC.

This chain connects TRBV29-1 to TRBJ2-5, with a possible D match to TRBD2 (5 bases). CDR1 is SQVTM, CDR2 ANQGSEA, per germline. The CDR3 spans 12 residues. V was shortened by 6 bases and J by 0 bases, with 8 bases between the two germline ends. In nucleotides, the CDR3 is TGCAGCGTCGGACTCTACCAAGAGACCCAGTACTTC. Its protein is CSVGLYQETQYF. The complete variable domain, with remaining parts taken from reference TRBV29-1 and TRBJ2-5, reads SAVISQKPSRDICQRGTSLTIQCQVDSQVTMMFWYRQQPGQSLTLIATANQGSEATYESGFVIDKFPISRPNLTFSTLTVSNMSPEDSSIYLCSVGLYQETQYFGPGTRLLVL.

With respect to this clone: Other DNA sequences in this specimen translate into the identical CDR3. CDR3: CSVAGGTDTQYF. CDR3 sequence (DNA): TGCAGCGTTGCGGGGGGCACAGATACGCAGTATTTT. V gene TRBV29-1 combines with J gene TRBJ2-3; a weak D match, TRBD2 (6 bases). Trimming took 4 bases from V and 1 from J, leaving 6 bases between them. CDR3 length: 12 residues. Germline CDR1 reads SQVTM; CDR2 reads ANQGSEA.

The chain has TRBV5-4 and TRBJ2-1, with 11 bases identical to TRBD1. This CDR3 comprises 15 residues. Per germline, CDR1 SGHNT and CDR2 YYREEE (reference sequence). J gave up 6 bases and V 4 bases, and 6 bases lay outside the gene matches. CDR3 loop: CASSPGQGAPNEQFF. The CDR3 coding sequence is TGTGCCAGCAGCCCCGGACAGGGGGCGCCCAATGAGCAGTTCTTC. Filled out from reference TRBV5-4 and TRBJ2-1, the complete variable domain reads ETGVTQSPTHLIKTRGQQVTLRCSSQSGHNTVSWYQQALGQGPQFIFQYYREEENGRGNFPPRFSGLQFPNYSSELNVNALELDDSALYLCASSPGQGAPNEQFFGPGTRLTVL.

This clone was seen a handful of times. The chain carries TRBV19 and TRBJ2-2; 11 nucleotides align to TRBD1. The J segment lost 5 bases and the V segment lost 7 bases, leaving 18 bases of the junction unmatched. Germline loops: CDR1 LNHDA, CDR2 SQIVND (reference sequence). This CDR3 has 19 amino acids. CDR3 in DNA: TGTGCCAGTACCCTCATCCGGGGATACGGGACAGGGGGGACCGGGGAGCTGTTTTTT. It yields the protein CASTLIRGYGTGGTGELFF.

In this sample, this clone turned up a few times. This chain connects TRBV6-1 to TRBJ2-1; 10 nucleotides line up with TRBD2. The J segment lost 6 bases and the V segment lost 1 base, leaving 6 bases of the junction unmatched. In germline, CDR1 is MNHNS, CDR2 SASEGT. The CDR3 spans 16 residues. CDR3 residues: CASSEDRAGGLNEQFF. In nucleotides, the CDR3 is TGTGCCAGCAGTGAAGATCGAGCGGGAGGGCTCAATGAGCAGTTCTTC.

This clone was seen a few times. The CDR3 DNA follows: TGTGCCATCAGTGAGAACAGGGGCTCCTACGAGCAGTACTTC. Encoded protein: CAISENRGSYEQYF. V gene TRBV10-3 combines with J gene TRBJ2-7; 7 bases are a match to TRBD1. Germline V gene sequence: CDR1 ENHRY, CDR2 SYGVKD. V lost 2 bases to trimming and J lost 0 bases; unmatched junction nucleotides: 1. The CDR3 length is 14 residues.

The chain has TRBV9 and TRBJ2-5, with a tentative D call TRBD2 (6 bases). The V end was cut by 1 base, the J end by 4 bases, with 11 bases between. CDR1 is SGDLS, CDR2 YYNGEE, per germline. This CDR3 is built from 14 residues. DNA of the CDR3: TGTGCCAGCAGCGTAATGGGGGGATTAGAGACCCAGTACTTC. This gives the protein CASSVMGGLETQYF.

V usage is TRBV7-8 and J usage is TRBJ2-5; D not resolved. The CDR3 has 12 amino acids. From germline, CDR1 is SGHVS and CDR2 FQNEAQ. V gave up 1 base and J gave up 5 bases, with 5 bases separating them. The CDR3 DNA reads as TGTGCCAGCAGCTTAGTGGAGGAGACCCAGTACTTC. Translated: CASSLVEETQYF. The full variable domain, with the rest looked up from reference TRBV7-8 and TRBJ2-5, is GAGVSQSPRYKVAKRGQDVALRCDPISGHVSLFWYQQALGQGPEFLTYFQNEAQLDKSGLPSDRFFAERPEGSVSTLKIQRTQQEDSAVYLCASSLVEETQYFGPGTRLLVL.